This T cell receptor (beta chain) stems from a study of T cell responses to AZD1222 COVID-19 vaccine. General observations from the study: The donor group comprised mostly white British people and more females; the analysis possibly underestimated clonal diversity. With dominance at 160-218 and 743-854, vaccine-associated CD4 TCRs spanned spike. All repertoire sampling was performed exclusively after the peak T cell response.

Method: immunoSEQ multiplex PCR; TCRdb's copy keeps in-frame clones and lacks some. The sample lists about 120,000 clones, roughly nine tenths occurring once. Details on this clone: The antigen remains unidentified.

The germline V gene has CDR1 SGHRS and CDR2 YFSETQ. CDR3 size: 14 residues. Trimming left V 0 bases short and J 8 bases short, with 12 bases between. This clonotype was obtained from an adult in good health. The sequences come from peripheral blood, collected on day 0 of AZD1222 vaccination. This chain uses TRBV5-1 with TRBJ2-1; D is possibly TRBD1 or TRBD2 (5 bases each). The CDR3 sequence is CASSLGGSGDEQFF. Written as DNA, the CDR3 is TGCGCCAGCAGCTTGGGGGGGAGCGGCGATGAGCAGTTCTTC. The full variable domain, its missing parts supplied by reference TRBV5-1 and TRBJ2-1, is KAGVTQTPRYLIKTRGQQVTLSCSPISGHRSVSWYQQTPGQGLQFLFEYFSETQRNKGNFPGRFSGRQFSNSRSEMNVSTLELGDSALYLCASSLGGSGDEQFFGPGTRLTVL.